These 15 T cell receptor beta chains were all obtained from the same sample, sequenced in a study of breast tumors, draining lymph nodes, adjacent tissues. One entry per CDR3 protein results from TCRdb running MiXCR on the multiplex PCR reads. The sample shows approximately 180,000 distinct CDR3 sequences, around 35% of them seen only once. Samples came from axillary lymph nodes draining the breast cancer. Sequencing used axillary lymph node tissue. These receptors all stem from a female donor with breast cancer. Some clones in this sample may be carry-over from other donors' samples.

The V gene is TRBV2, the J gene TRBJ1-2; no firm D call. The CDR3 is 13 amino acids. Germline CDR1 is SNHLY and CDR2 is FYNNEI. V dropped 6 bases and J dropped 7 bases, with 15 bases sitting between them. As DNA, the CDR3 is TGTGCCAGCAGAACCGTCCGCCGGGTTGGCTACACCTTC. Its protein is CASRTVRRVGYTF.

CDR3 in amino acids: CSVEEGQGYEQYF. The CDR3 DNA sequence: TGCAGCGTTGAAGAGGGACAGGGATACGAGCAGTACTTC. The rearrangement joins TRBV29-1 to TRBJ2-7; the match to TRBD1 covers 9 bases. Germline values: CDR1 SQVTM, CDR2 ANQGSEA. After removal of 0 bases from V and 4 bases from J, the junction contained 1 base not matched to a gene. This CDR3 contains 13 residues.

A note on this clonotype: The junction and the germline gene differ at one end; a read error may be behind it. The rearrangement links TRBV7-8 to TRBJ2-4; 7 bases are a match to TRBD1. Germline V gene lookup returns CDR1 SGHVS and CDR2 FQNEAQ. The CDR3 consists of 15 residues. DNA for the CDR3: TGCGCCAGCAGCTTAGCCCGGGACAGAAAAAACATTCAGGACTTC. Translation: CASSLARDRKNIQDF.

The chain links TRBV20-1 to TRBJ1-1, with TRBD1 as a possible D gene (6 bases). Germline assignment: CDR1 DFQATT and CDR2 SNEGSKA (reference sequence). The CDR3 sequence is 15 residues long. V was cut by 5 bases and J by 7 bases, with 23 bases left in between. CDR3 nucleotide sequence: TGCAGTGCTTCAATCACCGGGACATACTACGTTGAAGCTTTCTTT. Translating it yields CSASITGTYYVEAFF.

The CDR3 coding sequence is TGTGCCAGTATTAAGAGCCGACAGGGGACCTCTCGCAACCACCGAAACATTCAGTACTTC. Protein sequence: CASIKSRQGTSRNHRNIQYF. The chain has TRBV19 and TRBJ2-4; 8 bases are shared with TRBD1. V lost 7 bases, J lost 6 bases, and 26 bases stayed unmatched. Germline V gene lookup returns CDR1 LNHDA and CDR2 SQIVND (reference sequence). The CDR3 length is 20 residues.

This clonotype was counted only a few times. It may be a read error: a sequence one base away is much more abundant. This chain uses TRBV18 with TRBJ2-5; no clear D gene. Germline V gene data show CDR1 as KGHSH and CDR2 as LQKENI. This CDR3 has 13 amino acids. CDR3 protein: CASSPSAQGTQYF. As DNA, the CDR3 is TGTGCCAGCTCACCTTCCGCCCAAGGGACCCAGTACTTC.

The chain joins TRBV7-3 to TRBJ2-2, with a weak D call TRBD2 (5 bases). Germline V gene sequence: CDR1 SGHTA, CDR2 FQGTGA. The CDR3 is 16 amino acids. V lost 5 bases and J lost 5, with 18 bases in between. As DNA, the CDR3 is TGTGCCAGCAGCCCTAATCCGACCGGAGGTACCGGGGAGCTGTTTTTT. It yields the protein CASSPNPTGGTGELFF.

This sequence joins TRBV4-3 and TRBJ1-5; weak D call: TRBD1 (5 bases). V gave up 3 bases and J gave up 14 bases, with 17 bases separating them. Germline V gene data show CDR1 as LGHNA and CDR2 as YSLEER. The CDR3 contains 13 residues. The CDR3 bases are TGCGCCAGCAGCCAGGAGGGGAGAGGCCACGAGCATTTT. Translating it yields CASSQEGRGHEHF.

The sample holds many counts of this clonotype. The chain is built from TRBV30 and TRBJ1-4; D remains unclear. CDR3 size: 13 residues. From germline, CDR1 is GTSNPN and CDR2 SVGIG (reference sequence). Trimming left V 3 bases short and J 6 bases short, with 11 bases between. The CDR3 loop is CAWSGGFYEKLFF. In DNA form, the CDR3 reads TGTGCCTGGAGCGGCGGGTTCTATGAAAAACTGTTTTTT.

This sequence joins TRBV20-1 and TRBJ2-7, with unresolved D. There are 14 residues in the CDR3. Trimming took 0 bases from V and 3 from J, leaving 12 bases between them. CDR1 DFQATT and CDR2 SNEGSKA come from the germline V gene (reference sequence). The CDR3 is CSARDDRTLYEQYF. In nucleotides, the CDR3 is TGCAGTGCTAGAGATGATCGGACCCTCTACGAGCAGTACTTC.

This clonotype was seen repeatedly, ten times or more. The DNA of the CDR3 is TGTGCCAGCAGTGAAGCGCAACAGGGGATTCAAGAGACCCAGTACTTC. The encoded protein is CASSEAQQGIQETQYF. The rearrangement links TRBV6-1 to TRBJ2-5; 7 bases fit TRBD1. This CDR3 has 16 residues. CDR1 and CDR2 (germline): MNHNS, SASEGT. V lost 0 bases and J lost 2; bases outside the gene matches: 6.

At least ten counts were recorded for this clonotype. The chain uses TRBV2 and TRBJ1-2; TRBD1 matches 8 bases. V dropped 7 bases and J dropped 5; count of bases not matched to a gene: 9. This CDR3 has 14 amino acids. Germline V gene data show CDR1 as SNHLY and CDR2 as FYNNEI. The CDR3 DNA follows: TGTGCCAGCATAGGTGACAGGGGATATTATGGCTACACCTTC. It yields the protein CASIGDRGYYGYTF.

This clonotype was seen at least ten times. The DNA for the CDR3 is TGCGCCAGCAGCGCGGGGGACAGCTACAATGAGCAGTTCTTC. Translated: CASSAGDSYNEQFF. This chain uses TRBV5-1 with TRBJ2-1; D tentatively reads TRBD1 or TRBD2 (7 bases each). Between the trimmed V and J ends, which lost 4 bases and 3 bases, there was a span of 11 bases. The CDR3 runs 14 residues. CDR1 and CDR2 (germline): SGHRS, YFSETQ.

This clonotype turned up a few times. The chain uses TRBV25-1 and TRBJ1-1; D call uncertain. Trimming removed 4 bases at V and 5 bases at J, with 14 bases between. CDR1 is MGHDK, CDR2 SYGVNS, per germline. The CDR3 is 14 residues long. As DNA, the CDR3 is TGTGCCAGCAGTGGGATTTCGGCGATAACTGAAGCTTTCTTT. Protein: CASSGISAITEAFF.

To note about this clonotype: The junction and the germline gene differ at one end; a read error may be behind it. CDR3 DNA sequence: TGTGCCGGCAGCTCGACCGACCGGGACAGGGGTTTTCCTGAAGCTTTCTTT. Protein product: CAGSSTDRDRGFPEAFF. The chain links TRBV7-9 to TRBJ1-1; 10 bases match TRBD1. The V gene's germline CDR1 is SEHNR and CDR2 FQNEAQ (reference sequence). There are 17 residues in the CDR3.